This T cell receptor beta chain comes out of a study of blood T cell repertoires in COVID-19. Study-level background: Sample material is recorded as cDNA or gDNA derived from T cells, B-cell-depleted T cells, or PBMCs.

Method: immunoSEQ multiplex PCR; TCRdb's copy keeps in-frame clones and lacks some. The sample contains 200,000 to 300,000 clones, more than 75% of which appear only once. The CDR3 has 16 amino acids. Trimming removed 5 bases from V and 2 bases from J, with 18 bases in between. Germline-derived CDR1 and CDR2 are SGHTA and FQGNSA. The receptor comes from a woman aged 60-75 years who had recovered from COVID-19. The gene calls are TRBV7-2 and TRBJ1-2, with a weak D call TRBD1 (6 bases). The sample comprised peripheral blood. CDR3 in DNA: TGTGCCAGCAGCCAGGACGGGGAGGGGGTAAACTATGGCTACACCTTC. Its translation: CASSQDGEGVNYGYTF. Looking up the rest from reference TRBV7-2 and TRBJ1-2 gives the full variable domain: GAGVSQSPSNKVTEKGKDVELRCDPISGHTALYWYRQSLGQGLEFLIYFQGNSAPDKSGLPSDRFSAERTGGSVSTLTIQRTQQEDSAVYLCASSQDGEGVNYGYTFGSGTRLTVV.